Sequencing of this TCR beta chain was carried out in a study of blood T cell repertoires in COVID-19. Study details: Spain, Italy and the United States supplied samples that represented acute and convalescent COVID-19. PBMCs, B-cell-depleted T cells, or T cells were the source of the cDNA or gDNA that made up the material.

Source study methods: Counts of nucleated cells, estimated from reference gene primer amplification, were obtained. Method: immunoSEQ multiplex PCR; TCRdb's copy keeps in-frame clones and lacks some. The DNA gave D and trimming, while V, J and clone size come from that table. The table lists some 190,000 clones, roughly 84% of them singletons. V shed 11 bases and J 5 bases; nucleotides not matched to a gene: 15. Germline V CDR1 and CDR2: SNHLY, FYNNEI. The CDR3 is made up of 15 amino acids. V and J are TRBV2 and TRBJ2-3; 8 bases are shared with TRBD2. This sequence originates from a human donor in a cohort sampled during active COVID-19. Sequencing used peripheral blood. Written as DNA, the CDR3 is TGTGCCGGAAACGCTATGCGGGGGGTCGGAGATACGCAGTATTTT. As protein: CAGNAMRGVGDTQYF.